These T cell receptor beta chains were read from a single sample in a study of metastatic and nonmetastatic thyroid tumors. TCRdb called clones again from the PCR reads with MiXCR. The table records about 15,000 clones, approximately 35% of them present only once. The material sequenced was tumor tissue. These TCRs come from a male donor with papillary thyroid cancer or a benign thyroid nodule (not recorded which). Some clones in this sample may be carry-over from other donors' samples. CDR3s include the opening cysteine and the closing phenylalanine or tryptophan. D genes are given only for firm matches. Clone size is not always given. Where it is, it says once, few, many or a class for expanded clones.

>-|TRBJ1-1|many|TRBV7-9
CASSLGQAEGRVNTEAFF
TGTGCCAGCAGCTTAGGCCAGGCGGAGGGGAGGGTGAACACTGAAGCTTTCTTT
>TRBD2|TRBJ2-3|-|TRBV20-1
CSARAVGRGTDTQYF
TGCAGTGCTAGGGCGGTCGGGAGGGGCACAGATACGCAGTATTTT
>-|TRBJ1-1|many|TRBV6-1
CASSPRGNAAEAFF
TGTGCCAGCAGCCCGCGGGGGAACGCAGCTGAAGCTTTCTTT
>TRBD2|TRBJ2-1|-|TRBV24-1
CATSEITLAGDIEQFF
TGTGCCACCAGTGAGATAACCCTAGCGGGAGACATTGAGCAGTTCTTC
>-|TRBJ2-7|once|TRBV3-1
CASSLSPGTGPSMVEQYF
TGTGCCAGCAGCCTCTCCCCGGGCACAGGGCCCAGCATGGTCGAGCAGTACTTC
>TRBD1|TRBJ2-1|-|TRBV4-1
CASSQELGQGGGEQFF
TGCGCCAGCAGCCAAGAATTGGGACAGGGCGGGGGCGAGCAGTTCTTC
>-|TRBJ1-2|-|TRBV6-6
CASSYSMVESLGYTF
TGTGCCAGCAGTTACTCGATGGTGGAGTCCCTTGGCTACACCTTC
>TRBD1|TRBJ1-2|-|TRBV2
CASRLGQGAYGYTF
TGTGCCAGCAGGCTCGGACAGGGGGCTTATGGCTACACCTTC
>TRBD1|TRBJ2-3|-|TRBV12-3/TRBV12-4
CASSLNRGPADTQYF
TGTGCCAGCAGTTTGAATAGGGGGCCTGCAGATACGCAGTATTTT
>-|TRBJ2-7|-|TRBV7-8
CASSSQGFQEQYF
TGTGCCAGCAGCTCACAGGGTTTTCAGGAGCAGTACTTC
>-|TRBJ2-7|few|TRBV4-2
CASSQDLRTDIYEQYF
TGTGCCAGCAGCCAAGATCTCCGGACAGACATCTACGAGCAGTACTTC
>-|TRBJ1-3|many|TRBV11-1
CASSGPGPISGNTIYF
TGTGCCAGCAGCGGACCGGGACCTATATCTGGAAACACCATATATTTT
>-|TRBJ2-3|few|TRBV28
CASSLSPDTQYF
TGTGCCAGCAGTTTATCCCCAGATACGCAGTATTTT
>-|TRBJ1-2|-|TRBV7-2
CASSSGRAPDGYTF
TGTGCCAGCAGCTCTGGCAGGGCCCCCGACGGCTACACCTTC
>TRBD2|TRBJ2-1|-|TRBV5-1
CASSLLTSGSYNEQFF
TGCGCCAGCAGCCTCCTGACTAGCGGGTCCTACAATGAGCAGTTCTTC
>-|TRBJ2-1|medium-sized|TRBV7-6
CASSATYNEQFF
TGTGCCAGCAGCGCAACGTACAATGAGCAGTTCTTC
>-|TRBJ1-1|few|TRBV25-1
CASSSRGGRPEAFF
TGTGCCAGCAGTTCACGGGGTGGGCGGCCTGAAGCTTTCTTT
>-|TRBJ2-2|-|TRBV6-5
CASSYSRTNTGALFF
TGTGCCAGCAGTTACTCTCGCACTAACACCGGGGCGCTGTTTTTT
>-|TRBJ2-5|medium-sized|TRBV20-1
CSARRQGEETQYF
TGCAGTGCTAGAAGGCAGGGAGAAGAGACCCAGTACTTC
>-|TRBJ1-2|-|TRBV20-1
CSGKDPTNYGYTF
TGCAGTGGTAAGGATCCGACTAACTATGGCTACACCTTC
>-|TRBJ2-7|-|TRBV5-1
CASSLQGTTYEQYF
TGCGCCAGCAGCCTTCAGGGTACTACATACGAGCAGTACTTC
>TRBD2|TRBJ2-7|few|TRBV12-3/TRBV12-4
CASRSTSVSYGQYF
TGTGCCAGCAGATCGACTAGCGTGAGTTACGGGCAGTACTTC
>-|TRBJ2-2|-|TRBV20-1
CSAQGQGVSQNTGELFF
TGCAGTGCCCAAGGGCAGGGCGTGAGCCAAAACACCGGGGAGCTGTTTTTT
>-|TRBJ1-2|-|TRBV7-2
CASRRDIYYVYTF
TGTGCCAGCAGGCGGGACATCTACTATGTCTACACCTTC